The entry below describes one T cell receptor (beta chain). Its antigen is unknown. With baseline, cycle 4 day 1, and cycle 7 day 1 as timepoints, blood was sampled. V lost 1 base to trimming and J lost 8 bases, with 15 bases between them. The CDR3 contains 15 residues. CDR1 is LGHNA, CDR2 YSLEER, per germline. The source of the sample is a study of OX40 agonist ivuxolimab in advanced cancers. For the study at large: Dose-escalation patients were diagnosed with hepatocellular carcinoma, melanoma, renal cell cancer or head and neck cancer. Participants averaged approximately 60 years of age (range roughly 20 to 90) and were 75% to 90% male. Points from the study as a whole: Clonal expansion by week 6 occurred in CD4+ and CD8+ blood T cells (at 0.1 to 3.0 mg/kg).

The assay was immunoSEQ multiplex PCR, and TCRdb's table has in-frame clones only and misses some. This sample yields 65,000 to 80,000 clones, of which over 80% are seen a single time; more than 12% belongs to the top ten. The clonotype was recovered from an adult with an advanced solid tumor such as melanoma, head and neck, liver or kidney cancer. V and J are TRBV4-3 and TRBJ2-1; weak D call: TRBD2 (6 bases). Material: CD4+ or CD8+ T cells sorted from blood, obtained in a trial of the OX40 agonist ivuxolimab. Here the CDR3 DNA reads TGCGCCAGCAGCCAAGTCTGGAGGGGAAGGGATGAGCAGTTCTTC. Translating it yields CASSQVWRGRDEQFF.